This note documents a single T cell receptor beta chain sequence. V was pared by 1 base and J by 4 bases, with 10 bases between. The CDR3 spans 14 residues. Germline lookup yields CDR1 SNHLY and CDR2 FYNNEI. This sample stems from a study of cytomegalovirus exposure and HLA in healthy donors. PCR was performed using 60 Vbeta and 13 Jbeta primers. Sequencing was performed with immunoSEQ multiplex PCR; in TCRdb, only in-frame clones are kept and a portion is missing. The data hold approximately 150,000 clones, with around 84% observed a single time. Sequenced input: PBMCs. The TCR comes from a boy younger than 10 in good health and CMV-seronegative. This chain uses TRBV2 with TRBJ2-5, with TRBD1 as a possible D gene (6 bases). The CDR3 DNA reads TGTGCCAGCAGTGAAGGCAGGGGTCGAGAGACCCAGTACTTC. Protein sequence: CASSEGRGRETQYF.